This T cell receptor beta chain was found in a study of Ad26.COV2.S vaccination and SARS-CoV-2 variants. Germline-derived CDR1 and CDR2 are SGDLS and YYNGEE. The CDR3 runs 15 residues. V gave up 4 bases and J gave up 7 bases; unmatched junction bases: 8. Generated by immunoSEQ multiplex PCR, the TCRdb table keeps only in-frame clones and is missing some. The sample records some 350,000 clones, roughly 94% being singletons. Sequencing was performed on peripheral blood, taken after recovery from COVID-19. The chain couples TRBV9 to TRBJ1-4; TRBD1 aligns across 9 bases. The receptor comes from a human donor who had recovered from COVID-19. CDR3 in amino acids: CASSPHRGPGEKLFF. The CDR3 DNA is TGTGCCAGCAGCCCCCACAGGGGGCCAGGTGAAAAACTGTTTTTT.